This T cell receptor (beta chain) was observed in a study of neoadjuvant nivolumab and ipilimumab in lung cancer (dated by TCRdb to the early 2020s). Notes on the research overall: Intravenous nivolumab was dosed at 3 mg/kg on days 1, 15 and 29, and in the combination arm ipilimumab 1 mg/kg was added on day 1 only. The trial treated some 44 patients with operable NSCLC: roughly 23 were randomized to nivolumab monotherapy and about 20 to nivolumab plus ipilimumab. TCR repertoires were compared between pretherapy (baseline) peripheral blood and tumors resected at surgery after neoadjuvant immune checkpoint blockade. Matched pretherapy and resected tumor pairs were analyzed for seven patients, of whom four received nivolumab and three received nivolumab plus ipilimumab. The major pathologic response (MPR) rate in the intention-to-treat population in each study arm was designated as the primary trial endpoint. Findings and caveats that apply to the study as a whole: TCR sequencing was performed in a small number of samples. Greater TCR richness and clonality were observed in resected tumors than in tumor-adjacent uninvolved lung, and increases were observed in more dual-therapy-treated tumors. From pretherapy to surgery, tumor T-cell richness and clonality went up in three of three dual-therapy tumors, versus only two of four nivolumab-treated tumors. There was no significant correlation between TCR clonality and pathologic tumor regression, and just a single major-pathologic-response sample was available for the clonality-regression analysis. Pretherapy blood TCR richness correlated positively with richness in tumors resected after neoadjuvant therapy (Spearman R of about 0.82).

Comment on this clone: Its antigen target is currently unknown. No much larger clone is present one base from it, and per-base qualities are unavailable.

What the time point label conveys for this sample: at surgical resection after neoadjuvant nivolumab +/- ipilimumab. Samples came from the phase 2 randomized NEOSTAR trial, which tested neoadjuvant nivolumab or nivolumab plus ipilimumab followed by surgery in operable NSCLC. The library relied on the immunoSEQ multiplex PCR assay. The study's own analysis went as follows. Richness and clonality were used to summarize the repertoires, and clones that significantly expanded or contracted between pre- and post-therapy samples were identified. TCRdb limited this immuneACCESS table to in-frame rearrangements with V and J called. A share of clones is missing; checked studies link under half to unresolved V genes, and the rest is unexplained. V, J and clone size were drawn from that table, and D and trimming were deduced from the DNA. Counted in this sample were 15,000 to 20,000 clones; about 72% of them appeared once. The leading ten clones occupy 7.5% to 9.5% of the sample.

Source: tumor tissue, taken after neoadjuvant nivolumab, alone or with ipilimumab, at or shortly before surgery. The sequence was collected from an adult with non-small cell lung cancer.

The encoded CDR3 is CASSWGNEQFF. The sequenced DNA is TGTGCCAGCAGCTGGGGGAATGAGCAGTTCTTC. The chain uses TRBV11-2 and TRBJ2-1; the D gene is perhaps TRBD1 or TRBD2, as each covers 5 bases. The CDR3 runs 11 amino acids, cysteine and phenylalanine included. Only the CDR3 DNA is retained, 33 bases long and in frame from the first base. V is shortened by 4 bases, J by 7 bases, and the region joining them spans 5 bases. According to the germline V gene, CDR1 reads SGHAT and CDR2 reads FQNNGV.